This entry lists 15 T cell receptor beta chains sequenced from one sample in a study of Graves' ophthalmopathy and Graves' hyperthyroidism. RNA transcripts were the template, and TCR beta CDR3 regions were amplified from them. In the first round, RT-PCR was carried out with HTBI primers, and a multiplex PCR formed the second round. In TCRdb, the multiplex PCR reads were re-called with MiXCR into one record per CDR3 protein. The data hold 500,000 to 700,000 distinct CDR3 sequences, with about 20% observed a single time. The sequenced sample was peripheral blood. The receptor set was obtained from a young woman with stable Graves' hyperthyroidism. Some clones in this sample may be carry-over from other donors' samples.

This clonotype was detected many times. The chain uses TRBV6-1 and TRBJ1-6; TRBD1 aligns across 7 bases. The junction had 7 bases not matched to a gene; V was cut back by 8 bases and J by 0 bases. CDR3 size: 16 residues. Germline V gives CDR1 MNHNS, CDR2 SASEGT. CDR3 nucleotide sequence: TGTGCCAGCGAAACAGGGGCAAGCTCCTATAATTCACCCCTCCACTTT. This sequence encodes CASETGASSYNSPLHF.

This clonotype was seen a handful of times. V gene TRBV20-1 combines with J gene TRBJ1-1, with unresolved D. V gave up 0 bases and J gave up 5 bases, with 13 bases separating them. The CDR3 length is 14 residues. Germline V gene sequence: CDR1 DFQATT, CDR2 SNEGSKA (reference sequence). The DNA for the CDR3 is TGCAGTGCTAGAGATCCGGGATTGAGGACTGAAGCTTTCTTT. Encoded protein: CSARDPGLRTEAFF.

This clonotype was recorded at least ten times. The J gene is TRBJ2-5, the V gene TRBV28, with 11 bases aligning to TRBD1. The CDR3 runs to 15 residues. V was pared by 6 bases and J by 5 bases, with 8 bases of the junction left unmatched. Germline-derived CDR1 and CDR2 are MDHEN and SYDVKM. CDR3 residues: CASSSGTGGGETQYF. The CDR3 coding sequence is TGTGCCAGCAGCTCTGGGACAGGGGGTGGGGAGACCCAGTACTTC.

This clonotype was seen at least ten times. This chain links TRBV28 with TRBJ1-2; D not resolved. The CDR3 is 15 amino acids. V gave up 2 bases and J gave up 7 bases, with 17 bases separating them. From germline, CDR1 is MDHEN and CDR2 SYDVKM. CDR3 DNA: TGTGCCAGCAGTTTACCACAGTTCCCTCCATCTGGCTACACCTTC. Amino acid sequence: CASSLPQFPPSGYTF.

V is TRBV6-1 and J is TRBJ1-6, with unresolved D. Germline lookup yields CDR1 MNHNS and CDR2 SASEGT. This CDR3 spans 14 amino acids. V was pared by 6 bases and J by 5 bases, with 11 bases between. The CDR3 DNA reads TGTGCCAGCAGGTCTGCGGGGAATAATTCACCCCTCCACTTT. This translates into CASRSAGNNSPLHF.

Ten or more counts support this clonotype. This rearrangement joins TRBV7-9 to TRBJ1-2, with no clear D. This CDR3 is 12 amino acids long. Germline V CDR1 and CDR2: SEHNR, FQNEAQ (reference sequence). V was pared by 2 bases and J by 7 bases, with 8 bases between. The CDR3 reads CASSLQEGGYTF. In nucleotides, the CDR3 is TGTGCCAGCAGCTTACAGGAAGGTGGCTACACCTTC.

This clonotype was found many times. The V gene is TRBV12-3 or TRBV12-4, the J gene TRBJ1-2, with no clear D. With 4 bases removed from V and 2 bases from J, the gap between germline ends came to 8 bases. The CDR3 has 13 residues. The CDR3 region is CASSWTLNYGYTF. The CDR3 DNA reads as TGTGCCAGCAGTTGGACCTTAAACTATGGCTACACCTTC.

At least ten counts were recorded for this clonotype. A much larger clone sits a single nucleotide away, making a read error possible. V and J are TRBV12-3 or TRBV12-4 and TRBJ2-5, with D possibly being TRBD1 (6 bases). This CDR3 region has 16 residues. The DNA of the CDR3 is TGTGCCAGCAGTTTTAGGCCCTACAGGGTCCAAGAGACCAAGTACTTC. Translated, it gives CASSFRPYRVQETKYF.

Notes on this clonotype: Possible read error: a much larger clone is one base away. The CDR3 does not end in the conserved phenylalanine or tryptophan, so this is likely a read error. The rearrangement joins TRBV29-1 to TRBJ2-7; 7 bases fit TRBD1. V shed 3 bases and J 4 bases; nucleotides not matched to a gene: 6. Germline V lookup: CDR1 SQVTM, CDR2 ANQGSEA. This CDR3 is built from 13 residues. The CDR3 DNA reads TGCAGCGTTGAGGCAGGGGGAACGTACGAGCAGTACTAC. Translating it yields CSVEAGGTYEQYY.

Ten or more counts support this clonotype. The chain employs TRBV30 and TRBJ2-2; D not certain. Germline V gene lookup returns CDR1 GTSNPN and CDR2 SVGIG (reference sequence). The CDR3 has 11 amino acids. V was trimmed by 4 bases and J by 5 bases, leaving 5 bases between them. The CDR3 region has the DNA TGTGCCTGGAAGCTGACCGGGGAGCTGTTTTTT. Translated, it gives CAWKLTGELFF.

This clonotype was picked up many times. This chain uses TRBV12-3 or TRBV12-4 with TRBJ1-1; D unclear. V lost 3 bases and J 7 bases, leaving 9 bases between the germline ends. The CDR3 has 12 amino acids. The chain's CDR3 is CASSFRPLEAFF. CDR3 DNA: TGTGCCAGCAGTTTCCGGCCTCTTGAAGCTTTCTTT.

This clonotype was recorded at least ten times. The rearrangement uses TRBV7-6 and TRBJ1-1; D uncertain. Looked up from germline, CDR1 is SGHVS and CDR2 is FNYEAQ. The CDR3 loop spans 15 amino acids. Trimming removed 5 bases from V and 0 bases from J, with 13 bases in between. CDR3 residues: CASSQQSGLNTEAFF. Written as DNA, the CDR3 is TGTGCCAGCAGCCAACAGTCCGGGTTGAACACTGAAGCTTTCTTT. The variable domain in full, completed from reference TRBV7-6 and TRBJ1-1, reads GAGVSQSPRYKVTKRGQDVALRCDPISGHVSLYWYRQALGQGPEFLTYFNYEAQQDKSGLPNDRFSAERPEGSISTLTIQRTEQRDSAMYRCASSQQSGLNTEAFFGQGTRLTVV.

Ten or more counts support this clonotype. The chain links TRBV7-2 to TRBJ2-7; a possible D gene is TRBD1 (6 bases). The CDR3 is 14 residues long. V gave up 1 base and J gave up 4 bases, with 11 bases separating them. Germline CDR1 is SGHTA and CDR2 is FQGNSA. CDR3 coding DNA: TGTGCCAGCAGCTTAGGTGCGACAGGATACGAGCAGTACTTC. It specifies CASSLGATGYEQYF.

With respect to this clonotype: One end of the junction is discordant with germline, which a read error may explain. The chain couples TRBV5-6 to TRBJ1-1; TRBD1 might be the D (5 bases). The CDR3 loop spans 17 amino acids. Germline-derived CDR1 and CDR2 are SGHDT and YYEEEE. The DNA of the CDR3 is TGTGCCGGCAGCTTGTGGGGGTACTTTTTGAGATACACTGAAGCTTTCTTT. Translated: CAGSLWGYFLRYTEAFF.

This clonotype appeared many times. The gene calls are TRBV7-2 and TRBJ2-7, with TRBD2 identical over 8 bases. The CDR3 runs to 15 residues. The ends lost 6 bases at V and 2 bases at J; junction bases unmatched: 9. Per germline, CDR1 SGHTA and CDR2 FQGNSA. The chain's CDR3 is CASSYGGAVTYEQYF. CDR3 sequence (DNA): TGTGCCAGCAGTTACGGGGGGGCGGTCACCTACGAGCAGTACTTC.